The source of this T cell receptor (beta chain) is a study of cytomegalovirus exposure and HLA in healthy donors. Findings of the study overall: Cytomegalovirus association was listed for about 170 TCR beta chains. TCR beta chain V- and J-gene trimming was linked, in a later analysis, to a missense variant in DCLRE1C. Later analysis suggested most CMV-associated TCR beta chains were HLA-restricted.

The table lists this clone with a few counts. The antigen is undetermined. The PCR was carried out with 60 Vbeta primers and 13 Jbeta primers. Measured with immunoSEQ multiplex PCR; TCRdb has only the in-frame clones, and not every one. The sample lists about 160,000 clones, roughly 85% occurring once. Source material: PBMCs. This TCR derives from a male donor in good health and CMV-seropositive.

CDR3 bases: TGTGCCAGCAGTTACTCCTTACTAGCGGGAGGGCCAATTTATTTCTACAATGAGCAGTTCTTC. It codes for CASSYSLLAGGPIYFYNEQFF. The rearrangement links TRBV6-8 to TRBJ2-1, with 13 bases matching TRBD2. The trim removed 0 bases at V and 3 bases at J, leaving 14 bases unmatched. Per germline, CDR1 MNHGY and CDR2 SAAAGT. The CDR3 extends over 21 amino acids.